The entry below gives a single T cell receptor (beta chain) sequence along with its context. Its antigen is not yet known. No clone much larger than this one lies a single base away; base qualities are absent. The germline V gene (reference sequence) sets CDR1 to SGHNT and CDR2 to YYREEE. Inclusive of the bounding cysteine and phenylalanine, the CDR3 is 16 residues long. Only the CDR3 region is kept as DNA, spanning 48 bases read in frame from base 1. Trimming takes 2 bases off V and 5 bases off J; junction bases not matched to a gene: 11. This sample is drawn from a study of cytomegalovirus exposure and HLA in healthy donors (dated by TCRdb to about 2017). Background for the entire study: According to an earlier analysis of 550 to 700 of the donors, about 190 million T cells yielded roughly 110 million unique TCR beta sequences and approximately 300 Gb of sequence data. Besides the first cohort of 550 to 750 subjects, a separate validation cohort made up of 120 or so different subjects was used. The number of typed donors differed by locus: about 620-630 for A, B, C, DRB1 and DQB1; roughly 510 for DQA1; some 590 for DPA1; and around 490 for DPB1. The study aimed to test whether cataloging public T cell receptors could reveal signatures of past pathogen exposure. Among 300 to 500 genotyped donors of the cohort, an average of approximately 220,000 unique TCR beta nucleotide sequences was sequenced per donor, of which about 20% were non-productive. An earlier analysis of fewer than 750 of the donors used high-throughput TCR beta sequencing to judge whether each TCR beta V gene segment behaved as functional or pseudogenic. All discovery cohort repertoires had been generated using a single sequencing platform. Donor age, sex, ethnicity and CMV serostatus were compiled alongside the repertoire data. Of the roughly 410 genotyped donors, approximately 81% were placed in the genetic ancestry cluster associated with self-reported Caucasian donors. About 280 gigabases of sequencing data and tens of millions of unique TCR sequences made up an early release that covered under 750 HLA-typed donors. The study profiled the T cell repertoires of 500 to 800 subjects by immunosequencing and related them to cytomegalovirus serostatus. To predict cytomegalovirus infection status, the study brought together high-throughput TCR immunosequencing, statistical association of individual TCRs with disease status, and machine learning. The later analysis used no new phenotypic data to find candidate immune exposures, relying instead on TCR beta sequences and their occurrence across donors. HLA typing covered class I and class II loci at four-digit resolution. Genome-wide SNP genotypes for about 55% of the roughly 670 donors were used in a later genetic analysis, which treated that subset as a discovery cohort. Four to six DR-DQ haplotypes were handled as single units for association and clustering, since linkage in the cohort was strong. A later analysis re-analyzed previously published TCR beta repertoires from 666 donors and added high-resolution HLA genotyping to study TCR occurrence patterns.

Points the paper makes about the study in general: A few of the identified cytomegalovirus-associated TCR beta chains were confirmed in vitro to be specific for cytomegalovirus antigens. Only TCR beta chains were sequenced in this cohort, and the absence of alpha or paired-chain data limited detectable features. According to a later analysis, most CMV-associated TCR beta chains appeared to be HLA-restricted, and the HLA associations seemed to be driven largely by CMV exposure. About 17 rarely observed V segments, including chromosome 9 orphons, were excluded from the earlier analysis of about 500 of the donors because counts were too low. A total of about 150 TCR beta chains were listed by the study as associated with cytomegalovirus. Across donors, most TCR sequences were observed very rarely, whereas some public TCRs were present in many individuals. A cluster of highly shared sequence variants was judged likely to be a technical artifact of the sequencing pipeline. In an earlier analysis of fewer than 700 of the donors, most TCR beta V segments appeared in productive rearrangements about 90% or about 30% of the time, broadly matching IMGT annotations. A later analysis found that HLA-associated TCR beta chains were more clonally expanded and had lower generation probabilities than equally common non-associated chains. In a later analysis, TCR association rates were found to vary across HLA loci, with the most associated TCRs seen for DRB1 alleles and the fewest for HLA-C alleles. A further reported finding was that TCR beta sequences accurately predicted the HLA-A and HLA-B alleles for most subjects in the first cohort. Presence/absence analyses assumed roughly uniform sequencing depth across donors, an assumption that may not hold. An association between a missense DCLRE1C variant and V-gene and J-gene trimming of TCR beta chains was found in a later genetic analysis and replicated in an independent cohort. Strong co-occurrence of HLA alleles, especially DR and DQ, made assigning TCR associations to individual alleles difficult. It was suggested by the authors that the approach could potentially be generalized to other disease states and immunological phenotypes. Linkage disequilibrium might explain the correlated functional status among segregating V segments, but an unknown experimental factor could not be excluded. Because HLA typing was unavailable for some donors at each locus, only the typed subset was used in association tests. Immune exposure information for the cohort was limited to CMV serostatus. Some IMGT-functional V segments, including TRBV6-2 and TRBV6-3, could not be distinguished by the 87-base-pair reads and were therefore excluded. Several of the top co-occurrence clusters appeared to be linked to parvovirus B19, influenza, CMV and Epstein-Barr virus, according to a later analysis. In both the original and validation cohorts, the classifier was reported to diagnose cytomegalovirus status with high specificity and sensitivity. Compared with the approximately 710-donor mean, donors in an Asian-associated ancestry cluster had fewer N-insertions in productive TCRs, according to a later genetic analysis. In a later analysis, over 15,000 TCR beta sequences were associated with specific HLA alleles at a false discovery rate of 0.05.

The library relied on the immunoSEQ multiplex PCR assay. The multiplex PCR relied on a mix of 60 forward primers for TCR Vbeta segments and 13 reverse primers for TCR Jbeta segments. The CDR3 region of rearranged TCR beta genes was amplified from genomic DNA by a multiplex PCR assay. The Illumina HiSeq System was used to sequence the amplified TCR beta libraries as 87-base-pair reads. Per the source publication's procedure: Across the 500 to 850 repertoires, a later analysis counted tens of millions of unique TCR beta chains, approximately 12 million of which were shared by at least two donors. Raw reads were error-corrected and collapsed into unique sequences with a nearest-neighbor algorithm that merged closely related sequences to remove PCR and sequencing errors. To assign V, D and J gene segments, CDR3 sequences were aligned to IMGT reference sequences. For a sequence to be retained, a match of at least six nucleotides to both a V gene segment and a J gene segment was required. Rearrangements were classified as productive when the CDR3 lacked stop codons and remained in frame with V and J, and all other rearrangements were classified as non-productive. Following IMGT convention, CDR3 was defined as the stretch from the second conserved V-encoded cysteine to the conserved J-encoded phenylalanine. The earlier analysis of approximately 500 of the donors excluded sequences that lacked an unambiguous match to a single V gene segment. An earlier analysis of 587 of the donors called V segments functional above 56.7% productive rearrangements and segregating when the between-donor standard deviation exceeded 5%. A statistical classification framework was built for diagnosing cytomegalovirus status from the catalog of TCR beta chain sequences. A later analysis assigned V and J genes by comparing TCR nucleotide sequences with IMGT/GENE-DB human TR gene sequences. Using the TCRdist pipeline, a later analysis assigned CDR3 sequences along with most-parsimonious VDJ recombination scenarios. In a later analysis, every TCR beta chain was defined by the combination of its CDR3 amino acid sequence and its V-gene family, and reads without a unique V-gene family were dropped. To address suspected cross-contamination and a sequencing artifact, a later analysis removed approximately 600 highly shared, low-generation-probability nucleotide sequences. For each public chain, a later analysis derived a clonal expansion index from normalized ranks of inferred template counts within each repertoire. In a later analysis, generation probabilities were computed with a VDJ recombination model fitted to out-of-frame rearrangements, and the resulting probabilities were checked against IGoR. A later analysis scored TCR-TCR, TCR-HLA and TCR-CMV co-occurrence with hypergeometric tests, applying a repertoire-size bias correction to TCR pairs. False discovery rates were estimated in a later analysis by permuting HLA or CMV assignments 20 times. In a later analysis, co-occurring TCRs were grouped using DBSCAN, with TCRdist sequence similarity added in when clustering inside HLA-allele-positive subsets. For co-occurrence clustering, repertoires with fewer than 30,000 or more than 120,000 public chains were excluded, along with five repertoires with anomalous nucleotide sharing. In TCRdb, the immuneACCESS table is reduced to in-frame sequences with V and J assigned. These tables do not hold every clone; where another copy was compared, an unresolved V gene accounts for under half, and the others remain unexplained. That table furnishes V, J and clone size, whereas the DNA furnished D and trimming. The sample records under 250,000 clones, around four fifths of which are singletons. In total, the top ten clones hold 0.47% of the sample.

In total, 500 to 700 healthy bone marrow donors made up the cohort. All cohort members were sampled while nominally healthy, although unrecorded immune exposures were likely present. The donor tested CMV seronegative and was one of the 352 seronegative cohort members. Every donor gave a peripheral blood sample, and the peripheral blood mononuclear cells from that sample were used for TCR beta sequencing. The Qiagen DNeasy Blood Extraction Kit was used to extract genomic DNA from the blood cell samples. The sequence derives from a boy between 10 and 17 years old in good health and CMV-seronegative. Material for sequencing was PBMCs. The chain joins TRBV5-4 to TRBJ1-1, with 8 bases aligning to TRBD1. The nucleotide sequence reads TGTGCCAGCAGCTTAGGTAGAGACAGGGGATTAACTGAAGCTTTCTTT. Translation gives CASSLGRDRGLTEAFF.